This T cell receptor beta chain was retrieved from a study of CD8 T cells in Susac syndrome. Trimming stripped 3 bases from V and 10 bases from J, with 16 bases between. The CDR3 length is 14 residues. Germline V gives CDR1 ENHRY, CDR2 SYGVKD. TEMRA cells were FACS-enriched, and CD8+ and CD4+ T cells were isolated negatively. The authors reverse transcribed roughly 0.5 to 1 ug RNA with random hexamers. TCRdb called the immunoSEQ multiplex PCR reads again in MiXCR, with one record for every CDR3 protein. The table has about 300,000 distinct CDR3 sequences, 75% to 85% seen once. This chain uses TRBV10-3 with TRBJ1-5; perhaps TRBD1 as D (5 bases). Sequencing was performed on CD8+ T cells from PBMCs. The receptor was derived from a human donor with multiple sclerosis. The CDR3 spells CAISDHRRLRPQHF. CDR3 bases: TGTGCCATCAGTGATCACAGGCGCCTCCGACCCCAGCATTTT.